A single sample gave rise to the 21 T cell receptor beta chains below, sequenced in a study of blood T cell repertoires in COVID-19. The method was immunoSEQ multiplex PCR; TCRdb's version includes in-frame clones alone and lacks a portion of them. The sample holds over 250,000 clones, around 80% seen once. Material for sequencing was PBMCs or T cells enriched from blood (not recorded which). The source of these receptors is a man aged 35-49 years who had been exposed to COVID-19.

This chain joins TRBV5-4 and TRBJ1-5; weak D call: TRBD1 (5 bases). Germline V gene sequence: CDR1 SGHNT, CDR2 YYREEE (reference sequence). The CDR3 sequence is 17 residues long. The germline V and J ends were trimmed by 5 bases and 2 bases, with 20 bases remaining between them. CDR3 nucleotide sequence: TGTGCCAGCAGACCTCATCGAAACGACAGACGCAATCAGCCCCAGCATTTT. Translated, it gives CASRPHRNDRRNQPQHF.

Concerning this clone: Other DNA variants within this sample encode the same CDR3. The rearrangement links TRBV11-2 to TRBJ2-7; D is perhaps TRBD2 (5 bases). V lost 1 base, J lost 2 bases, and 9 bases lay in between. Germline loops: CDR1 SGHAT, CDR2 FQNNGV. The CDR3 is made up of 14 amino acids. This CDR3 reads CASSLGGSTYEQYF. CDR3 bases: TGTGCCAGCAGCTTAGGAGGGTCGACCTACGAGCAGTACTTC.

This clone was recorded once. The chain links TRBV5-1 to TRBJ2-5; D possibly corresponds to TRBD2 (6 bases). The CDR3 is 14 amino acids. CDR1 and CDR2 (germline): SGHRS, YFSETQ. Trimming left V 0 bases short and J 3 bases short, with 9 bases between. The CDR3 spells CASSLGGGEETQYF. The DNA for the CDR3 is TGCGCCAGCAGCTTGGGAGGCGGGGAAGAGACCCAGTACTTC.

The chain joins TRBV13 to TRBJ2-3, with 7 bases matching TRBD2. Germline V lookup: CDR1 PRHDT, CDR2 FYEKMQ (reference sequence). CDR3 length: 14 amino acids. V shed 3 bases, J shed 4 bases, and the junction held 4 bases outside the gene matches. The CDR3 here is CASSFGGSPDTQYF. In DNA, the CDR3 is TGTGCCAGCAGCTTTGGCGGGAGCCCAGATACGCAGTATTTT.

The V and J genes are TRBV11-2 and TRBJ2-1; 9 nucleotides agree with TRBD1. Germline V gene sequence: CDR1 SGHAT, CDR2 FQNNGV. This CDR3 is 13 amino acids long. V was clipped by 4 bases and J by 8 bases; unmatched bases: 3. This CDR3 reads CASSSDRGDEQFF. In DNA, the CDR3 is TGTGCCAGCAGCTCGGACAGGGGAGATGAGCAGTTCTTC.

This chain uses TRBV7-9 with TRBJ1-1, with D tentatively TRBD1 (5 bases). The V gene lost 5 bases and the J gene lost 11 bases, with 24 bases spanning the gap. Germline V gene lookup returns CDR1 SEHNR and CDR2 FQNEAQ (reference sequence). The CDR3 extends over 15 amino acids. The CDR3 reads CASSEAPTVKVEAFF. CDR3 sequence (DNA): TGTGCCAGCAGCGAAGCCCCGACAGTCAAGGTGGAGGCTTTCTTT. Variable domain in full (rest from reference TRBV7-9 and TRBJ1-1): DTGVSQNPRHKITKRGQNVTFRCDPISEHNRLYWYRQTLGQGPEFLTYFQNEAQLEKSRLLSDRFSAERPKGSFSTLEIQRTEQGDSAMYLCASSEAPTVKVEAFFGQGTRLTVV.

This CDR3 is CASSTDRFWYF. DNA for the CDR3: TGTGCCAGCAGTACAGACAGGTTCTGGTACTTC. The chain is built from TRBV28 and TRBJ2-4; maybe TRBD1 (6 bases). The CDR3 spans 11 residues. V was clipped by 5 bases and J by 15 bases, with 14 bases between them. CDR1 is MDHEN and CDR2 is SYDVKM in the germline V gene. Using reference TRBV28 and TRBJ2-4 for the parts outside the CDR3, the full variable domain is DVKVTQSSRYLVKRTGEKVFLECVQDMDHENMFWYRQDPGLGLRLIYFSYDVKMKEKGDIPEGYSVSREKKERFSLILESASTNQTSMYLCASSTDRFWYFGAGTRLSVL.

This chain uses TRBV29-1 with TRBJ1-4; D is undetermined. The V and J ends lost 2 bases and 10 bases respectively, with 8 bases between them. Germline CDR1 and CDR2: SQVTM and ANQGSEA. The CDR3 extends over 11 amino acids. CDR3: CSVETDGKLFF. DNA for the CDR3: TGCAGCGTTGAAACTGATGGAAAACTGTTTTTT.

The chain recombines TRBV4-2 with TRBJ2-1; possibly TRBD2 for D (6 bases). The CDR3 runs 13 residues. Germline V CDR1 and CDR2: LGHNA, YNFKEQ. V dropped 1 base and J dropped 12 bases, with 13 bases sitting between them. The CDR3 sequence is CASSQVGRVGQFF. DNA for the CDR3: TGTGCCAGCAGCCAAGTCGGGAGAGTCGGGCAGTTCTTC.

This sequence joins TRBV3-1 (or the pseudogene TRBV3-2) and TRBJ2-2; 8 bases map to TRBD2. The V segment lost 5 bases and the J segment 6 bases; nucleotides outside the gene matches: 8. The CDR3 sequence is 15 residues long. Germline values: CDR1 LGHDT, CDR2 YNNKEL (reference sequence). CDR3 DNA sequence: TGTGCCAGCAGCACAGGACTAGCTGCCTCCGGGGAGCTGTTTTTT. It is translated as CASSTGLAASGELFF.

The CDR3 DNA is TGTGCCAGCAGCCCTAACAGCCTCGAGCGGGAGACCCAGTACTTC. Translating it yields CASSPNSLERETQYF. J is TRBJ2-5 and V is TRBV7-3; TRBD2 might be the D (5 bases). The CDR3 extends over 15 amino acids. Germline V gene lookup returns CDR1 SGHTA and CDR2 FQGTGA. Trimming left V 5 bases short and J 5 bases short, with 18 bases between. Together with reference TRBV7-3 and TRBJ2-5, the CDR3 gives the full variable domain: GAGVSQTPSNKVTEKGKYVELRCDPISGHTALYWYRQSLGQGPEFLIYFQGTGAADDSGLPNDRFFAVRPEGSVSTLKIQRTERGDSAVYLCASSPNSLERETQYFGPGTRLLVL.

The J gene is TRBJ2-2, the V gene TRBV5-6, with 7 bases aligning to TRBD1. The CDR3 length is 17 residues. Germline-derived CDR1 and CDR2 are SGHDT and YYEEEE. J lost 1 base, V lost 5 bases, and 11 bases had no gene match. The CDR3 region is CASSKPGQTRNTGELFF. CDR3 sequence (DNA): TGTGCCAGCAGTAAACCGGGACAGACTCGGAACACCGGGGAGCTGTTTTTT.

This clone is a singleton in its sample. The CDR3 loop is CASSEVGYEAFF. The CDR3 DNA reads TGTGCCAGCAGTGAAGTGGGCTATGAAGCTTTCTTT. The rearrangement uses TRBV6-1 and TRBJ1-1, with D unresolved. The V and J ends lost 1 base and 7 bases respectively, with 7 bases between them. This CDR3 has 12 residues. Per the germline V gene, CDR1 is MNHNS and CDR2 is SASEGT.

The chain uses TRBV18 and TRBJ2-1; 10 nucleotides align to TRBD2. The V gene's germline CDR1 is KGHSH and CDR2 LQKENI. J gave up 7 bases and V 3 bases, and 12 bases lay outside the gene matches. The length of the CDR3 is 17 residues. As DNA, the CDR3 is TGTGCCAGCTCACCCCCCGGGAGATCTAGCGGGAGTAATGAGCAGTTCTTC. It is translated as CASSPPGRSSGSNEQFF.

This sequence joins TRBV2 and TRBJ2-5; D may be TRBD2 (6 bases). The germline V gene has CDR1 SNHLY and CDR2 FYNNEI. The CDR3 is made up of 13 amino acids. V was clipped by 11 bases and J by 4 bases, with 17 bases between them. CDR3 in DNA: TGTGCCTACATCCCGCGGGAACTAGAGACCCAGTACTTC. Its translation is CAYIPRELETQYF. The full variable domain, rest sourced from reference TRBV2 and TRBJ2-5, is EPEVTQTPSHQVTQMGQEVILRCVPISNHLYFYWYRQILGQKVEFLVSFYNNEISEKSEIFDDQFSVERPDGSNFTLKIRSTKLEDSAMYFCAYIPRELETQYFGPGTRLLVL.

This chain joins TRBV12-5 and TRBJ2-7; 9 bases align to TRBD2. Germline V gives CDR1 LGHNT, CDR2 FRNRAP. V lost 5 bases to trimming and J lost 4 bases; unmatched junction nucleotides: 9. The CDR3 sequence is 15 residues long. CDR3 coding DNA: TGTGCTAGTGGTCCCGTCGGCGGGAGGGAATACGAGCAGTACTTC. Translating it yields CASGPVGGREYEQYF.

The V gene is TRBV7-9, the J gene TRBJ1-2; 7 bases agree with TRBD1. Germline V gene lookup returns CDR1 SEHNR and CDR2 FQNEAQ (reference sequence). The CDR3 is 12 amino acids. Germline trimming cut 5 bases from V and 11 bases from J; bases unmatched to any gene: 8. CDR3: CASSPEQGGYTF. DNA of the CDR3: TGTGCCAGCAGCCCAGAGCAGGGGGGATACACCTTC.

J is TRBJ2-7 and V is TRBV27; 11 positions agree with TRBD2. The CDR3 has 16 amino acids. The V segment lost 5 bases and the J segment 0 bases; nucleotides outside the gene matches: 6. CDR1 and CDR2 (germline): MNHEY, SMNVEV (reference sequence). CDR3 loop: CASSPRGLAVSYEQYF. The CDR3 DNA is TGTGCCAGCAGTCCCCGGGGACTAGCGGTCTCCTACGAGCAGTACTTC.

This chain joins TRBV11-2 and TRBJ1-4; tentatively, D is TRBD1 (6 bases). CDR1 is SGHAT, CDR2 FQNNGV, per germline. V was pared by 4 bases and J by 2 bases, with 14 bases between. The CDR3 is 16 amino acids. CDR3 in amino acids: CASSWGGRATNEKLFF. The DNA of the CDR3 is TGTGCCAGCAGCTGGGGGGGCAGGGCGACTAATGAAAAACTGTTTTTT.

CDR3 in amino acids: CASSHGTSGSRRITDTQYF. CDR3 DNA: TGTGCCAGCAGCCACGGGACTAGCGGGAGTCGTCGTATCACAGATACGCAGTATTTT. This sequence joins TRBV9 and TRBJ2-3; 14 positions agree with TRBD2. Germline values: CDR1 SGDLS, CDR2 YYNGEE. Unmatched junction bases numbered 12, after V lost 4 bases and J lost 2 bases. The CDR3 length is 19 residues.

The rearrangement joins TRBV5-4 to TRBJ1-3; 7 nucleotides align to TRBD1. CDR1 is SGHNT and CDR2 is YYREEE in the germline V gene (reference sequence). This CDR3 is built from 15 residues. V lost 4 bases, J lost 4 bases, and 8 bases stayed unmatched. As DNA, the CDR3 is TGTGCCAGCAGCCCTACACAGGGGACCGGAAACACCATATATTTT. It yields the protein CASSPTQGTGNTIYF.